One TCR beta chain is described in this entry. These data come from a study of blood T cell repertoires in COVID-19. Looking at the study overall: The samples span acute and convalescent COVID-19 from the United States, Italy and Spain. Sample material is recorded as cDNA or gDNA derived from T cells, B-cell-depleted T cells, or PBMCs.

Trimming took 0 bases from V and 7 from J, leaving 22 bases between them. CDR3 length: 17 residues. Germline V gives CDR1 LNHNV, CDR2 YYDKDF (reference sequence). Per the authors' pipeline: Counts of nucleated cells, estimated from reference gene primer amplification, were obtained. Some clones are missing from TCRdb's copy, which holds only in-frame ones; the method was immunoSEQ multiplex PCR. The V and J calls and clone size come from that table; D and trimming were worked out from the DNA. This sample has some 250,000 clones; less than 90% occur once, and the top ten carry around 5.9%. Sample: peripheral blood. The chain uses TRBV15 and TRBJ2-7; maybe TRBD1 (6 bases). This TCR derives from a man aged 60 to 69 with acute or convalescent COVID-19. CDR3 sequence reads: CATSRDGGPLGAREQYF. The CDR3, as DNA: TGTGCCACCAGCAGAGATGGGGGTCCCCTGGGGGCTAGGGAGCAGTACTTC. Drawing the rest from reference TRBV15 and TRBJ2-7, the complete variable domain is DAMVIQNPRYQVTQFGKPVTLSCSQTLNHNVMYWYQQKSSQAPKLLFHYYDKDFNNEADTPDNFQSRRPNTSFCFLDIRSPGLGDTAMYLCATSRDGGPLGAREQYFGPGTRLTVT.